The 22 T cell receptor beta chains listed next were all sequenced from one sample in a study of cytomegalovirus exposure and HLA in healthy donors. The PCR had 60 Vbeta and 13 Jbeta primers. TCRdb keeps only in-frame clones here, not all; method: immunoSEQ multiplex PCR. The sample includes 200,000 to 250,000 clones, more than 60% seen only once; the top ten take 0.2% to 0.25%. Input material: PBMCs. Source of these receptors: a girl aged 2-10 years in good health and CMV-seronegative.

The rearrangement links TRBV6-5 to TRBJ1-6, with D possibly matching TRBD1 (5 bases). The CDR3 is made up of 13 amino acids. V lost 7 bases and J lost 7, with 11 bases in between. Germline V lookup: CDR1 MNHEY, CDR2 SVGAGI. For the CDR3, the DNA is TGTGCCAGCAATAGGGAGGGGAATTCACCCCTCCACTTT. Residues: CASNREGNSPLHF.

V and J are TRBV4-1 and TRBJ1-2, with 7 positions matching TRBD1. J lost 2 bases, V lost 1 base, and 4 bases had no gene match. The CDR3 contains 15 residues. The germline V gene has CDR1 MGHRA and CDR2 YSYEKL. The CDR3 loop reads CASSQVTGKNYGYTF. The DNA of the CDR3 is TGCGCCAGCAGCCAAGTGACAGGGAAGAACTATGGCTACACCTTC.

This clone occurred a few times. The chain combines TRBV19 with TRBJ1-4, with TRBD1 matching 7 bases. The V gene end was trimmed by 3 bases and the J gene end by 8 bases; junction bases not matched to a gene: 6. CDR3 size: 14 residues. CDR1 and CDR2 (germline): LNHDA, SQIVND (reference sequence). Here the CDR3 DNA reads TGTGCCAGTAGTATCGACAGGGAGCACGAAAAACTGTTTTTT. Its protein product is CASSIDREHEKLFF.

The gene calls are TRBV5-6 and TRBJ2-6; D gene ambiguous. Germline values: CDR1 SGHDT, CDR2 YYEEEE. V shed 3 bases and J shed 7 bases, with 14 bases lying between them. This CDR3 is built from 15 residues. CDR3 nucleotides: TGTGCCAGCAGCTCAACTCTTCGGGTTGCCAACGTCCTGACTTTC. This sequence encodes CASSSTLRVANVLTF. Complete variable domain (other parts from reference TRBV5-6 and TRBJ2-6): DAGVTQSPTHLIKTRGQQVTLRCSPKSGHDTVSWYQQALGQGPQFIFQYYEEEERQRGNFPDRFSGHQFPNYSSELNVNALLLGDSALYLCASSSTLRVANVLTFGAGSRLTVL.

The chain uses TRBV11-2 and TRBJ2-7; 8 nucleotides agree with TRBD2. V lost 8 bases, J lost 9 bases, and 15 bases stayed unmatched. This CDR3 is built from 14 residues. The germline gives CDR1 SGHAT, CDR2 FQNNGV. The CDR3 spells CASGLAGNLRAQYF. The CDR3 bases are TGTGCCAGCGGGCTAGCGGGTAACCTACGAGCGCAGTACTTC.

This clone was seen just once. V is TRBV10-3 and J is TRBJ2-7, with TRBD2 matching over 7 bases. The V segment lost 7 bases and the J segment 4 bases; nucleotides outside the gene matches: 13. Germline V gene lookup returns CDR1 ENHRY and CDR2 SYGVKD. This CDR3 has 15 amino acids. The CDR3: CAITSEGRREYEQYF. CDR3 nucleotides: TGTGCCATCACATCGGAGGGCAGGCGGGAGTACGAGCAGTACTTC.

CDR3: CASSVGTGASYEQYF. CDR3 DNA sequence: TGTGCCAGCAGCGTAGGAACAGGGGCTTCCTACGAGCAGTACTTC. This rearrangement joins TRBV9 to TRBJ2-5, with 7 bases matching TRBD1. The end of the DNA aligns better with TRBJ2-7, so the J call may be wrong. Germline CDR1 is SGDLS and CDR2 is YYNGEE. This CDR3 is built from 15 residues.

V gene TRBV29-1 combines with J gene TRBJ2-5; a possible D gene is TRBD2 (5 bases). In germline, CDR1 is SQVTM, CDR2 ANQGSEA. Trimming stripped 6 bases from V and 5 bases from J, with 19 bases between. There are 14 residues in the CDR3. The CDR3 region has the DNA TGCAGCGTCTTAACTAGTAATTCTGTTGAGACCCAGTACTTC. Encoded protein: CSVLTSNSVETQYF.

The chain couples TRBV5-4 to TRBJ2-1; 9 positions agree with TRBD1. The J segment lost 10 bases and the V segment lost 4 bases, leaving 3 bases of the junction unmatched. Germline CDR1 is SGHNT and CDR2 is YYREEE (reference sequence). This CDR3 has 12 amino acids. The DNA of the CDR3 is TGTGCCAGCAGCAAAGGGACAGGGGAGCAGTTCTTC. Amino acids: CASSKGTGEQFF. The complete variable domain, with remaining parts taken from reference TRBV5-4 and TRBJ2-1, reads ETGVTQSPTHLIKTRGQQVTLRCSSQSGHNTVSWYQQALGQGPQFIFQYYREEENGRGNFPPRFSGLQFPNYSSELNVNALELDDSALYLCASSKGTGEQFFGPGTRLTVL.

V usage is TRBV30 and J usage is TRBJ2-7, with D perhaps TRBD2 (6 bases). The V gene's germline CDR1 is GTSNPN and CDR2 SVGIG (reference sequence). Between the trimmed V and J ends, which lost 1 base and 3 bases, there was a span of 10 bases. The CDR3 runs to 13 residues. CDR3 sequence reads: CAWSGGDGYEQYF. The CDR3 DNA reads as TGTGCCTGGAGTGGGGGGGACGGCTACGAGCAGTACTTC. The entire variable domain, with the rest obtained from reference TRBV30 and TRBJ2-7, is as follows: SQTIHQWPATLVQPVGSPLSLECTVEGTSNPNLYWYRQAAGRGLQLLFYSVGIGQISSEVPQNLSASRPQDRQFILSSKKLLLSDSGFYLCAWSGGDGYEQYFGPGTRLTVT.

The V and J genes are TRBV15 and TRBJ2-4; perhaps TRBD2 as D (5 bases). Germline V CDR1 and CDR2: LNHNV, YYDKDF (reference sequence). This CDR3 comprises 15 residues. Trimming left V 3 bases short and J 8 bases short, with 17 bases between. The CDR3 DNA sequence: TGTGCCACCAGCAGGGACCCGTCGAGGGCGGACATTCAGTACTTC. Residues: CATSRDPSRADIQYF. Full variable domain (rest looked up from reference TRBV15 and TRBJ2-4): DAMVIQNPRYQVTQFGKPVTLSCSQTLNHNVMYWYQQKSSQAPKLLFHYYDKDFNNEADTPDNFQSRRPNTSFCFLDIRSPGLGDTAMYLCATSRDPSRADIQYFGAGTRLSVL.

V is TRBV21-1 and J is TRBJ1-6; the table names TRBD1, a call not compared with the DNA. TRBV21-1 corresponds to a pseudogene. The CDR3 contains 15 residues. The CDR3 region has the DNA TGTGCCAGCAGCAAGAAGGGGCAGTCAGATTCACCCCTCCACTTT. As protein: CASSKKGQSDSPLHF.

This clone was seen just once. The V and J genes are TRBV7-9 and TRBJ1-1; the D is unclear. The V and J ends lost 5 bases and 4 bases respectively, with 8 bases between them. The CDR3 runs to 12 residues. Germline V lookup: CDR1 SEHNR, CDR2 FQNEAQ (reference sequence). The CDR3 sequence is CASSPMFTEAFF. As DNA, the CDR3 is TGTGCCAGCAGCCCCATGTTCACTGAAGCTTTCTTT. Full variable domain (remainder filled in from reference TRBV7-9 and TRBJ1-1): DTGVSQNPRHKITKRGQNVTFRCDPISEHNRLYWYRQTLGQGPEFLTYFQNEAQLEKSRLLSDRFSAERPKGSFSTLEIQRTEQGDSAMYLCASSPMFTEAFFGQGTRLTVV.

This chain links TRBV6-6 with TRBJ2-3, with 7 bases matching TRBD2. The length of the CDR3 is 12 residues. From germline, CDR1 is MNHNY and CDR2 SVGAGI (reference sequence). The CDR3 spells CVAGRGADTQYF. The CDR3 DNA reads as TGTGTGGCGGGGAGGGGAGCAGATACGCAGTATTTT.

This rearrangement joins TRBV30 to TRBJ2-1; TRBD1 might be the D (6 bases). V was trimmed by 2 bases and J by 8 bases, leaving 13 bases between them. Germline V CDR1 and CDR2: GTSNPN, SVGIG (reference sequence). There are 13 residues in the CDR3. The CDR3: CAWSQLQGDEQFF. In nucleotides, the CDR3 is TGTGCCTGGAGTCAACTACAGGGCGATGAGCAGTTCTTC.

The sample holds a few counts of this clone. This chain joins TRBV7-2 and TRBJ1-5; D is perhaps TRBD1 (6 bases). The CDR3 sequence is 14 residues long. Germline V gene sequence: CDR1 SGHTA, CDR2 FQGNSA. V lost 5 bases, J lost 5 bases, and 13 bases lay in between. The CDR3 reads CASSVQGGDQPQHF. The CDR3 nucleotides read TGTGCCAGCAGCGTACAGGGAGGGGATCAGCCCCAGCATTTT.

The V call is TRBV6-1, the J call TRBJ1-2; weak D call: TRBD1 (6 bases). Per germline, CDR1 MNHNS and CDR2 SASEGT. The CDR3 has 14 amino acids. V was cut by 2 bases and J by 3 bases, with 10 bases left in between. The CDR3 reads CASSERGGDYGYTF. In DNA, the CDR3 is TGTGCCAGCAGTGAAAGGGGGGGCGACTATGGCTACACCTTC.

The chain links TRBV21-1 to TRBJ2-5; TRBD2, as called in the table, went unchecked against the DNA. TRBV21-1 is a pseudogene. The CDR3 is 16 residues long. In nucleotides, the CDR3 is TGTGCCAGCAGCGCTGGACTCGACGAATATCAAGAGACCCAGTACTTC. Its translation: CASSAGLDEYQETQYF.

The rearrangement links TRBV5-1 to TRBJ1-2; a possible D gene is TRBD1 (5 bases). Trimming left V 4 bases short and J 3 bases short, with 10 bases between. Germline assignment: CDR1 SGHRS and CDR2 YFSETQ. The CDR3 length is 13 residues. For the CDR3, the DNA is TGCGCCAGCAGCGGCCGGGGGGACTATGGCTACACCTTC. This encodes CASSGRGDYGYTF.

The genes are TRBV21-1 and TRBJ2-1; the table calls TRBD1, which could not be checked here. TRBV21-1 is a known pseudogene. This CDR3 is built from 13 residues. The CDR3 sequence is CASSKAGAHEQFF. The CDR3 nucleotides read TGTGCCAGCAGCAAAGCGGGGGCCCATGAGCAGTTCTTC.

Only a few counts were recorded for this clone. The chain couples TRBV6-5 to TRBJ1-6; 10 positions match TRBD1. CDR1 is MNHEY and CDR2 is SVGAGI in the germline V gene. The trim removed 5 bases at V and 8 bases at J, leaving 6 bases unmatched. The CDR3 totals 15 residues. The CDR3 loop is CASSQRDRGYSPLHF. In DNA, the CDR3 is TGTGCCAGCAGTCAACGGGACAGGGGTTATTCACCCCTCCACTTT.

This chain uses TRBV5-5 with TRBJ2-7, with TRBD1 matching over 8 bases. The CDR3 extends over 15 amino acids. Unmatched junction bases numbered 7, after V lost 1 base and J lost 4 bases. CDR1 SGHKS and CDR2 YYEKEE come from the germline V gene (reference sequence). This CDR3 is CASSLSTGGRYEQYF. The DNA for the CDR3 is TGTGCCAGCAGCTTGAGTACAGGGGGGAGGTACGAGCAGTACTTC. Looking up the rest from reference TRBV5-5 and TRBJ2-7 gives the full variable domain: DAGVTQSPTHLIKTRGQQVTLRCSPISGHKSVSWYQQVLGQGPQFIFQYYEKEERGRGNFPDRFSARQFPNYSSELNVNALLLGDSALYLCASSLSTGGRYEQYFGPGTRLTVT.